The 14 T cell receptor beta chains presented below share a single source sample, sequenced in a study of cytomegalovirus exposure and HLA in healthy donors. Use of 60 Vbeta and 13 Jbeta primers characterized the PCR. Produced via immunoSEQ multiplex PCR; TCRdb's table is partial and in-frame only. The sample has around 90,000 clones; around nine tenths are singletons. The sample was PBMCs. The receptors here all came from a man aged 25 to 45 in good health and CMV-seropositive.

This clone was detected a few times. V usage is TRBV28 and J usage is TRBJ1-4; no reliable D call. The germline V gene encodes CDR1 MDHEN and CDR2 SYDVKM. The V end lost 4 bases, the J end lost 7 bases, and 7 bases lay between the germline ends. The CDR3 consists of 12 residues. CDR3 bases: TGTGCCAGCAGTTCCTCTCTTGAAAAACTGTTTTTT. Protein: CASSSSLEKLFF.

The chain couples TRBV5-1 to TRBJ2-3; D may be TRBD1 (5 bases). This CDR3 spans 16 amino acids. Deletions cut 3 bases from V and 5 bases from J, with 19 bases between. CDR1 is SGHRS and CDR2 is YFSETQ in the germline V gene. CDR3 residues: CASSYAQGTQGDTQYF. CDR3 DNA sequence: TGCGCCAGCAGCTACGCCCAGGGTACTCAGGGAGATACGCAGTATTTT.

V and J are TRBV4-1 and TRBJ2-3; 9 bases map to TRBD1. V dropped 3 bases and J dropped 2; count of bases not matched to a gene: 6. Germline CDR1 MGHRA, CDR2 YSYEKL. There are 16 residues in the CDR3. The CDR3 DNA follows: TGCGCCAGCAGCCAGCCGGGACAGGGTATCACAGATACGCAGTATTTT. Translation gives CASSQPGQGITDTQYF.

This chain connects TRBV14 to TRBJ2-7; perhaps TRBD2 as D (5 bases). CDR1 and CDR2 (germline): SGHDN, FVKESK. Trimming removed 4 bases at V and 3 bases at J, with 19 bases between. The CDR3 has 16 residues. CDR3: CASSPRLASGNYEQYF. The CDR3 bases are TGTGCCAGCAGCCCAAGACTGGCATCGGGAAACTACGAGCAGTACTTC. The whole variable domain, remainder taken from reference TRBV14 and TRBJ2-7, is EAGVTQFPSHSVIEKGQTVTLRCDPISGHDNLYWYRRVMGKEIKFLLHFVKESKQDESGMPNNRFLAERTGGTYSTLKVQPAELEDSGVYFCASSPRLASGNYEQYFGPGTRLTVT.

This CDR3 is CASSVEGGFGEQFF. In DNA, the CDR3 is TGTGCCAGCAGCGTAGAGGGGGGGTTCGGTGAGCAGTTCTTC. The chain employs TRBV9 and TRBJ2-1, with TRBD2 as a possible D gene (7 bases). The CDR3 consists of 14 residues. V lost 0 bases to trimming and J lost 9 bases, with 13 bases between them. Germline lookup yields CDR1 SGDLS and CDR2 YYNGEE.

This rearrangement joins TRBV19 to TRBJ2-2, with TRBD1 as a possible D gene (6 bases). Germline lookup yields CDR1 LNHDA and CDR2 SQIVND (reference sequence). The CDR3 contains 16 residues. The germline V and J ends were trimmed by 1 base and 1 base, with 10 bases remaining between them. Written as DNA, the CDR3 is TGTGCCAGTAGTATAGGTACAGGGTGGAACACCGGGGAGCTGTTTTTT. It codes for CASSIGTGWNTGELFF.

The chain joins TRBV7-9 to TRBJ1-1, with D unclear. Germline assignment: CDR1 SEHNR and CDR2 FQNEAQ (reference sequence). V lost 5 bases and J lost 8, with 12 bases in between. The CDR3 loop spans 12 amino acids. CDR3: CASSRQSSEAFF. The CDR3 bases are TGTGCCAGCAGCCGACAAAGTTCGGAAGCTTTCTTT.

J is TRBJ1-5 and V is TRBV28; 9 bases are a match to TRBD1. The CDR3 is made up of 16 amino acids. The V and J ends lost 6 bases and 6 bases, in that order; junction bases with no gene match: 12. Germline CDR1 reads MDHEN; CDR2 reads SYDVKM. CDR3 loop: CASRSPTTGGSQPQHF. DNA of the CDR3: TGTGCCAGCAGGTCGCCAACCACAGGGGGCTCTCAGCCCCAGCATTTT.

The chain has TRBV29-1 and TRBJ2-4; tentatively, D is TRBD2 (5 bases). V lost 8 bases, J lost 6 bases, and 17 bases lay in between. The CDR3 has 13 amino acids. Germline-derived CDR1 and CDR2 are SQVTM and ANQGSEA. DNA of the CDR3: TGCAGCTCCCGGGATGGCAGAGGAAACATTCAGTACTTC. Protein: CSSRDGRGNIQYF.

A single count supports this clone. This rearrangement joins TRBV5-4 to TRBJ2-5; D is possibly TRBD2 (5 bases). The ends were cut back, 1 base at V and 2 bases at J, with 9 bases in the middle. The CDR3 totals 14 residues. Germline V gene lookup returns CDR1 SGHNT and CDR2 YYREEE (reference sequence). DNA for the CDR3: TGTGCCAGCAGCTTGCTACAGCGGCAAGAGACCCAGTACTTC. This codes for CASSLLQRQETQYF.

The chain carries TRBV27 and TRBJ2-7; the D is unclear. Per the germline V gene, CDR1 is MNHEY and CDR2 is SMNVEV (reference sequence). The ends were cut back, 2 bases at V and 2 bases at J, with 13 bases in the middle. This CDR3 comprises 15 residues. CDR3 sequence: CASSLSHGTAYEQYF. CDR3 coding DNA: TGTGCCAGCAGTTTAAGCCACGGTACAGCCTACGAGCAGTACTTC.

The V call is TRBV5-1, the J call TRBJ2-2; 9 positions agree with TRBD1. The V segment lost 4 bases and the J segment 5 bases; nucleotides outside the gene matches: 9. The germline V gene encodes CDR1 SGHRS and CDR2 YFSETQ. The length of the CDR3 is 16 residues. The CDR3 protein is CASSLATGGRTGELFF. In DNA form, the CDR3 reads TGCGCCAGCAGCCTTGCGACAGGGGGTAGAACCGGGGAGCTGTTTTTT.

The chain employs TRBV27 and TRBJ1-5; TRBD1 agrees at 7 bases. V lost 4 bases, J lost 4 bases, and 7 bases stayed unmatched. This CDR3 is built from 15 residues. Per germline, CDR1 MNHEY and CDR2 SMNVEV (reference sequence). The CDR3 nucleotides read TGTGCCAGCAGTTATACGACAGGGCAAAATCAGCCCCAGCATTTT. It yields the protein CASSYTTGQNQPQHF.

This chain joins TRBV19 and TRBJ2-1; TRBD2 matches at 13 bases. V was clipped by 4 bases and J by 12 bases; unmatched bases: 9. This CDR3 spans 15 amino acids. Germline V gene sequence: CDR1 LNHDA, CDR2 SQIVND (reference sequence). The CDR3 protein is CASSTGLAGAGGQFF. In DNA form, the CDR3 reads TGTGCCAGTAGTACCGGACTAGCGGGAGCCGGCGGGCAGTTCTTC.